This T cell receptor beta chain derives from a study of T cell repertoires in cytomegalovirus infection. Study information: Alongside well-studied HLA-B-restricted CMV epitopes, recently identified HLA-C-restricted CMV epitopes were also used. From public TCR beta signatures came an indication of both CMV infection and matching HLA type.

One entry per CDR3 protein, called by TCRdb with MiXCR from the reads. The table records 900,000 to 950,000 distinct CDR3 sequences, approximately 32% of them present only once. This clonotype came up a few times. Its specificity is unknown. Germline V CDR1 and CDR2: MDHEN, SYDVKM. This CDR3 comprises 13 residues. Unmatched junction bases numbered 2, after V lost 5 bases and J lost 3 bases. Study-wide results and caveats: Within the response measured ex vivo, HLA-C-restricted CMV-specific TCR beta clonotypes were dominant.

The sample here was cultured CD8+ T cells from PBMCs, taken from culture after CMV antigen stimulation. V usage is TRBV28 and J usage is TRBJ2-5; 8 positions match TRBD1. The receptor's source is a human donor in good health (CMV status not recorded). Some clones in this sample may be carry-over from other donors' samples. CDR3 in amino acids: CASSETGEETQYF. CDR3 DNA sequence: TGTGCCAGCAGTGAGACAGGGGAAGAGACCCAGTACTTC.